Listed below are T cell receptor beta chains from one sample, sequenced in a study of blood T cells in healthy people across ages. One entry per CDR3 protein results from TCRdb running MiXCR on the 5' RACE reads. Among some 920,000 distinct CDR3 sequences listed, just over 50% were seen once. The source material was blood. The receptors were sampled from a woman aged 60-75 years in good health. Both conserved end residues are part of each CDR3. The D gene is left open where the match is weak. Not all rows give a size; the values are once, few, many and, for expanded clones, a class.

j_call clone_size d_call v_call cdr3_aa cdr3_nt
TRBJ2-7 - TRBD1 TRBV29-1 CSVVGQGAFGEQYF TGCAGCGTTGTTGGGCAGGGGGCGTTCGGCGAGCAGTACTTC
TRBJ2-7 many TRBD2 TRBV5-1 CASSAGLAVGEQYF TGCGCCAGCAGCGCCGGACTAGCGGTCGGCGAGCAGTACTTC
TRBJ2-7 - - TRBV9 CASSVEDNRVSDEQYF TGTGCCAGCAGCGTAGAGGACAACAGGGTCTCCGACGAGCAGTACTTC
TRBJ2-5 few TRBD1 TRBV11-2 CASSLVGGLETQYF TGTGCCAGCAGTTTAGTAGGGGGCCTAGAGACCCAGTACTTC
TRBJ2-6 - - TRBV13 CASSLQTSGANVLTF TGTGCCAGCAGCCTGCAGACTTCTGGGGCCAACGTCCTGACTTTC
TRBJ2-1 - TRBD1 TRBV28 CASSLVGTEYNEQFF TGTGCCAGCAGTTTGGTTGGGACAGAATACAATGAGCAGTTCTTC
TRBJ1-6 - - TRBV4-2 CASSHEETTNSPLHF TGTGCCAGCAGCCACGAGGAAACAACTAATTCACCCCTCCACTTT
TRBJ2-7 - - TRBV12-3/TRBV12-4 CASSSLGPLRGAYEQYF TGTGCCAGCAGTTCACTGGGGCCCCTCAGGGGAGCCTACGAGCAGTACTTC
TRBJ1-1 - - TRBV12-3/TRBV12-4 CASRSSGGTEAFF TGTGCCAGCCGCAGTTCAGGCGGCACTGAAGCTTTCTTT
TRBJ2-1 - - TRBV20-1 CSASLDRILRNEQFF TGCAGTGCTAGCCTCGACAGGATACTTCGCAATGAGCAGTTCTTC
TRBJ2-7 few TRBD1 TRBV20-1 CSVGTGLSYEQYF TGCAGTGTTGGGACAGGGTTATCCTACGAGCAGTACTTC
TRBJ2-1 - - TRBV10-1 CACRGGTSYNEQFF TGCGCCTGCCGAGGCGGGACGTCCTACAATGAGCAGTTCTTC
TRBJ2-4 few - TRBV4-1 CASSQLSLAKNIQYF TGCGCCAGCAGCCAACTGAGCCTAGCCAAAAACATTCAGTACTTC
TRBJ1-1 - TRBD1 TRBV6-6 CASSYTDRGVTEAFF TGTGCCAGCAGCTACACGGACAGGGGTGTAACTGAAGCTTTCTTT
TRBJ2-5 many - TRBV27 CATSLYQGNEQYF TGTGCCACATCCCTATATCAGGGGAATGAGCAGTACTTC
TRBJ1-4 - TRBD1 TRBV6-6 CASSYQGGGDEKLFF TGTGCCAGCAGTTACCAAGGGGGCGGGGACGAAAAACTGTTTTTT
TRBJ2-7 - - TRBV7-9 CASSLSRLAVTYEQYF TGTGCCAGCAGCCTCTCTCGATTAGCGGTAACCTACGAGCAGTACTTC
TRBJ1-1 - - TRBV12-3/TRBV12-4 CASSVSLGGNTEAFF TGTGCCAGCAGTGTAAGCCTAGGGGGGAACACTGAAGCTTTCTTT
TRBJ2-7 - TRBD1 TRBV5-1 CASSPWTGETYEQYF TGCGCCAGCAGCCCGTGGACAGGGGAAACCTACGAGCAGTACTTC
TRBJ2-3 - - TRBV13 CASAYAGDTQYF TGTGCCAGCGCGTACGCGGGAGATACGCAGTATTTT
TRBJ2-5 few - TRBV4-1 CASSQGHGTTQETQYF TGCGCCAGCAGCCAAGGCCACGGAACCACCCAAGAGACCCAGTACTTC
TRBJ2-7 - TRBD2 TRBV20-1 CSARGFSGKDYEQYF TGCAGTGCTAGAGGTTTTAGCGGGAAAGACTACGAGCAGTACTTC
TRBJ1-4 - - TRBV7-2 CASSLRVSTNEKLFF TGTGCCAGCAGCCTACGGGTCTCAACTAATGAAAAACTGTTTTTT
TRBJ2-7 once - TRBV29-1 CSVEDPKQGGEQYF TGCAGCGTTGAAGATCCTAAGCAGGGGGGGGAGCAGTACTTC
TRBJ2-7 - - TRBV7-8 CASSFDTGPTYEQYF TGTGCCAGCAGCTTCGACACAGGTCCTACCTACGAGCAGTACTTC
TRBJ2-2 - TRBD2 TRBV14 CASSLTSGRIKTGELFF TGTGCCAGCAGCCTAACTAGCGGGAGAATCAAAACCGGGGAGCTGTTTTTT
TRBJ2-1 - TRBD1 TRBV6-6 CASSYRDRLYNEQFF TGTGCCAGCAGTTACCGGGACAGGTTGTACAATGAGCAGTTCTTC
TRBJ2-3 - - TRBV20-1 CSAPASGPRDTQYF TGCAGTGCCCCTGCTAGTGGTCCTCGGGATACGCAGTATTTT
TRBJ1-2 - TRBD1 TRBV7-9 CASSLALGQGAGGYTF TGTGCCAGCAGCTTAGCACTCGGACAGGGGGCTGGTGGCTACACCTTC
TRBJ2-7 - - TRBV5-4 CASAGQSFYEQYF TGTGCCAGCGCCGGACAGTCGTTCTACGAGCAGTACTTC
TRBJ2-3 - - TRBV20-1 CSAAGGAARTDTQYF TGCAGTGCTGCTGGGGGGGCAGCCCGCACAGATACGCAGTATTTT
TRBJ2-3 - - TRBV10-2 CASGSRPDTQYF TGCGCCAGCGGTAGCCGACCAGATACGCAGTATTTT
TRBJ2-3 - - TRBV4-3 CASSQTSRGDTQYF TGCGCCAGCAGCCAAACTAGCCGGGGAGATACGCAGTATTTT
TRBJ1-1 - - TRBV7-8 CASSLGNQGNTEAFF TGTGCCAGCAGCTTAGGTAACCAGGGAAACACTGAAGCTTTCTTT
TRBJ2-3 - - TRBV6-5 CASRGVDTQYF TGTGCCAGCCGGGGAGTAGATACGCAGTATTTT
TRBJ2-5 - TRBD2 TRBV7-2 CASSRTGTSFQETQYF TGTGCCAGCAGCCGCACCGGGACTAGCTTTCAAGAGACCCAGTACTTC
TRBJ2-7 - - TRBV20-1 CSASNGEQYF TGCAGTGCTAGCAACGGCGAGCAGTACTTC
TRBJ1-5 - - TRBV28 CASSSGGANQPQHF TGTGCCAGCAGCTCCGGGGGGGCCAATCAGCCCCAGCATTTT
TRBJ2-4 few - TRBV27 CASSPRPRSEQYF TGTGCCAGCAGTCCCCGTCCTAGGTCGGAGCAGTACTTC
TRBJ2-5 - - TRBV7-3 CASSLGPAGAETQYF TGTGCCAGCAGCTTAGGCCCGGCAGGAGCAGAGACCCAGTACTTC
TRBJ1-5 once - TRBV2 CASGPDSNQPQHF TGTGCCAGCGGCCCCGATAGCAATCAGCCCCAGCATTTT
TRBJ1-1 - - TRBV4-1 CASSQVAGTGNTEAFF TGCGCCAGCAGCCAAGTTGCGGGCACGGGAAACACTGAAGCTTTCTTT
TRBJ2-7 - - TRBV6-2/TRBV6-3 CASSYFHEQYF TGTGCCAGCAGTTACTTCCACGAGCAGTACTTC
TRBJ2-7 - - TRBV20-1 CSARDPLAIYEQYF TGCAGTGCTAGAGATCCGCTAGCGATATACGAGCAGTACTTC
TRBJ2-5 - TRBD1 TRBV12-3/TRBV12-4 CASSVTRDSEQYF TGTGCCAGCAGTGTGACCCGGGACAGTGAGCAGTACTTC
TRBJ2-7 many TRBD2 TRBV27 CASSWGASGNGKYEQYF TGTGCCAGCAGTTGGGGCGCTAGCGGGAACGGAAAATACGAGCAGTACTTC
TRBJ2-7 few - TRBV5-5 CASSLAGTEKYEQYF TGTGCCAGCAGCTTGGCCGGGACCGAGAAATACGAGCAGTACTTC
TRBJ2-7 - - TRBV9 CASSGGTLGDEQYF TGTGCCAGCAGCGGAGGGACGTTAGGTGACGAGCAGTACTTC
TRBJ1-4 - TRBD1 TRBV29-1 CSVGTGREKLFF TGCAGCGTTGGGACAGGGAGGGAAAAACTGTTTTTT
TRBJ1-2 few - TRBV14 CASSQGHYYTF TGTGCCAGCAGCCAAGGACACTACTACACCTTC
TRBJ2-5 few - TRBV28 CASEGLQGRETQYF TGTGCCAGCGAGGGACTCCAAGGCAGAGAGACCCAGTACTTC
TRBJ1-4 - TRBD1 TRBV15 CATSRGNRGRGEKLFF TGTGCCACCAGCAGAGGAAACAGGGGAAGAGGGGAAAAACTGTTTTTT